Reported below is one TCR beta chain. Its antigen is still unknown. This specimen belongs to a study of cytomegalovirus exposure and HLA in healthy donors. Study outcomes and limitations: Researchers reported that a few CMV-associated chains were confirmed in vitro as CMV antigen-specific. For TCR beta chains, V- and J-gene trimming was later linked to a missense DCLRE1C variant.

Use of 60 Vbeta and 13 Jbeta primers characterized the PCR. The protocol was immunoSEQ multiplex PCR, while the TCRdb copy is restricted to in-frame clones and leaves out a portion. The table lists roughly 110,000 clones, 65% to 80% of them singletons. Germline-derived CDR1 and CDR2 are MGHRA and YSYEKL. After removal of 3 bases from V and 7 bases from J, the junction contained 6 bases not matched to a gene. CDR3 size: 15 residues. The receptor's source is a male donor in good health and CMV-seronegative. The source material was PBMCs. The chain couples TRBV4-1 to TRBJ2-1, with TRBD2 matching 10 bases. CDR3 protein: CASSHLAGVRNEQFF. The CDR3 region has the DNA TGCGCCAGCAGCCATCTAGCGGGAGTGCGGAATGAGCAGTTCTTC.